The rows below give T cell receptor beta chains drawn from one sample of a study of tumor-infiltrating lymphocytes in oesophageal squamous cell carcinoma. From the PCR reads, TCRdb called clonotypes with MiXCR, one entry per CDR3 protein. The sample yields about 14,000 distinct CDR3 sequences, 46% seen once. What was sequenced was blood. These receptors were obtained from a male donor with esophageal squamous cell carcinoma. Each CDR3 is given with its conserved first and last residue. A D gene is named only where the DNA matches it firmly. Clone size, where shown, is once, few, many, or a class for clones that have expanded.

J gene | CDR3 length | D gene | V gene | clone size | CDR3 DNA | CDR3 protein
TRBJ2-3 | 13 | NA | TRBV24-1 | few | TGTGCCACCCTGGGGGCAGGCACAGATACGCAGTATTTT | CATLGAGTDTQYF
TRBJ2-1 | 16 | NA | TRBV7-3 | NA | TGTGCCAGCAGCACTACAGGGAATAGTATGTTCAGTGAGCAGTTCTTC | CASSTTGNSMFSEQFF
TRBJ2-5 | 14 | TRBD1 | TRBV18 | NA | TGTGCCAGCTCAACCGGGACAGGGATAAGGGAGCAGTACTTC | CASSTGTGIREQYF
TRBJ2-1 | 14 | NA | TRBV7-3 | medium-sized | TGTGCCAGCAGCTTAACCACCGGACACAATGAGCAGTTCTTC | CASSLTTGHNEQFF
TRBJ2-4 | 13 | NA | TRBV7-2 | NA | TGTGCCAGCAGCTACTATGCCAAAAACATTCAGTACTTC | CASSYYAKNIQYF
TRBJ2-1 | 16 | NA | TRBV12-3/TRBV12-4 | NA | TGTGCCAGCAGTTTATGGGGGGAGAGCTCCTACAATGAGCAGTTCTTC | CASSLWGESSYNEQFF
TRBJ2-3 | 17 | TRBD2 | TRBV28 | medium-sized | TGTGCCAGCAGTTTTTCGAGAGCGGGGGGGAGCACAGATACGCAGTATTTT | CASSFSRAGGSTDTQYF
TRBJ2-5 | 16 | NA | TRBV20-1 | few | TGCAGTGCTAGAGATTTAATTTTCGGGACCCAAGAGACCCAGTACTTC | CSARDLIFGTQETQYF
TRBJ1-2 | 12 | NA | TRBV12-3/TRBV12-4 | NA | TGTGCCACTCTCCGGACGATCGAGGGCTACACCTTC | CATLRTIEGYTF
TRBJ2-3 | 12 | TRBD2 | TRBV6-5 | NA | TGTGCCAGCAGCTATAGCGGGGGGACGCAGTATTTT | CASSYSGGTQYF
TRBJ2-5 | 15 | TRBD2 | TRBV7-2 | NA | TGTGCCAGCAGCTTAGGAGCGGGGATCGGTGGGACCCAGTACTTC | CASSLGAGIGGTQYF
TRBJ1-4 | 9 | NA | TRBV6-1 | NA | TGTGGGGAAGATGAAAAACTGTTTTTT | CGEDEKLFF
TRBJ2-7 | 15 | TRBD1 | TRBV7-3 | NA | TGTGCCAGCAGCTCCGACAGGGGGTTGACCGGGGAGCTGTACTTC | CASSSDRGLTGELYF
TRBJ2-5 | 15 | TRBD2 | TRBV7-6 | NA | TGTGCCAGCAGCTTAGTCCTAGCGGGAGAAGGTGAGCAGTACTTC | CASSLVLAGEGEQYF
TRBJ2-3 | 15 | NA | TRBV7-9 | many | TGTGCCAGCAGCGATACAGGGTCCCCCGGGGATACGCAGTATTTT | CASSDTGSPGDTQYF
TRBJ2-5 | 15 | NA | TRBV2 | NA | TGTGCCAGCAGTTTCGGCGGGGTCAAAGGAGAGACCCAGTACTTC | CASSFGGVKGETQYF
TRBJ1-1 | 15 | TRBD1 | TRBV15 | few | TGTGCCACCAGCAGACCCGGACAGGGGACGAATGAAGCTTTCTTT | CATSRPGQGTNEAFF
TRBJ2-3 | 16 | TRBD2 | TRBV7-8 | NA | TGTGCCAGCAGCAGATGGACTAGCGGGAATACAGATACGCAGTATTTT | CASSRWTSGNTDTQYF
TRBJ1-1 | 11 | NA | TRBV12-5 | NA | TGTGCTACCGGGGGGGAGACTGAAGCTTTCTTT | CATGGETEAFF
TRBJ2-1 | 12 | NA | TRBV7-6 | NA | TGTGCCAGCAGCCACAGATACAATGAGCAGTTCTTC | CASSHRYNEQFF
TRBJ2-5 | 11 | NA | TRBV18 | many | TGTGCCAGCTCACCGGCAGAGACCCAGTACTTC | CASSPAETQYF
TRBJ2-6 | 16 | NA | TRBV12-3/TRBV12-4 | NA | TGTGCCAGCAGTTGGGGGCAAATCTCTGGGGCCAACGTCCTGACTTTC | CASSWGQISGANVLTF
TRBJ1-4 | 14 | NA | TRBV7-2 | NA | TGTGCCAGCAGCTTAGGGGCGTCTGGTGAAAAACTGTTTTTT | CASSLGASGEKLFF
TRBJ2-5 | 15 | TRBD2 | TRBV12-3/TRBV12-4 | many | TGTGCCAGCAGTTTTTTCGGAGCGGGAGGAGAGACCCAGTACTTC | CASSFFGAGGETQYF
TRBJ2-3 | 14 | NA | TRBV10-1 | many | TGCGCCAGCAGTGATGTGTTAGCTCCAGATACGCAGTATTTT | CASSDVLAPDTQYF
TRBJ2-7 | 18 | TRBD1 | TRBV11-1 | NA | TGTGCCAGAAGTTCCCGCCGAGGACTGACAGGGTCGCACTACGAGCAGTACTTC | CARSSRRGLTGSHYEQYF
TRBJ2-7 | 16 | TRBD1 | TRBV27 | many | TGTGCCAGCAGTTTATACCCCAGCAGGGGGCGGAACGAGCAGTACTTC | CASSLYPSRGRNEQYF
TRBJ2-7 | 15 | NA | TRBV7-6 | few | TGTGCTAGCAGCTTATTTTTTGCAGGGGAAAATGAGCAGTACTTC | CASSLFFAGENEQYF
TRBJ2-3 | 16 | NA | TRBV3-1 | few | TGTGCCAGCAGCCTCCGAGTTGGTACTAGCACAGATACGCAGTATTTT | CASSLRVGTSTDTQYF
TRBJ2-6 | 17 | TRBD2 | TRBV4-2 | many | TGTGCCAGCAGTCCTAGCGGGCCTCTCTCTGGGGCCAACGTCCTGACTTTC | CASSPSGPLSGANVLTF
TRBJ2-3 | 14 | NA | TRBV28 | many | TGTGCCAGCAGACCGACAGGCCGGGGGGATACGCAGTATTTT | CASRPTGRGDTQYF
TRBJ1-4 | 15 | NA | TRBV2 | NA | TGTGCCAGCAGTGAAGGAGGCGGCGTATATGAAAAACTGTTTTTT | CASSEGGGVYEKLFF
TRBJ1-1 | 14 | TRBD1 | TRBV7-6 | NA | TGTGCCAGCAGCCCGGACAGGGTATGGACTGAAGCTTTCTTT | CASSPDRVWTEAFF
TRBJ2-6 | 17 | TRBD1 | TRBV12-3/TRBV12-4 | NA | TGTGCCAGCAGTAGAGGACAGGGGGGAACTGGGGCCAACGTCCTGACTTTC | CASSRGQGGTGANVLTF
TRBJ2-3 | 12 | NA | TRBV28 | medium-sized | TGTGCCAGCAGTTTATTTGCGTCCACGCAGTATTTT | CASSLFASTQYF
TRBJ2-3 | 17 | NA | TRBV7-2 | NA | TGTGCCAGCAGCTTAGAATGGCAGGCAGGTGTTACAGATACGCAGTATTTT | CASSLEWQAGVTDTQYF
TRBJ1-5 | 14 | NA | TRBV6-1 | medium-sized | TGTGCCAGCATTGACATTTTCCGCAATCAGCCCCAGCATTTT | CASIDIFRNQPQHF
TRBJ2-1 | 13 | TRBD1 | TRBV7-2 | few | TGTGCCAGCAGCTGGGGACAGACAAATGAGCAGTTCTTC | CASSWGQTNEQFF
TRBJ2-5 | 14 | NA | TRBV11-2 | NA | TGTGCCAGCAGCTCGGGACGGATAAAAGAGACCCAGTACTTC | CASSSGRIKETQYF
TRBJ2-3 | 16 | TRBD2 | TRBV7-2 | NA | TGTGCCAGCAGCTCACCTAGCGGGAGGGCCCTAGATACGCAGTATTTT | CASSSPSGRALDTQYF
TRBJ2-3 | 17 | TRBD2 | TRBV27 | many | TGTGCCAGCAGTTCTGGGACTAGCGGGAGAGTAACAGATACGCAGTATTTT | CASSSGTSGRVTDTQYF
TRBJ2-7 | 15 | NA | TRBV28 | many | TGTGCCAGCATCGCCGGAAGGCTCCTTGGCAATGAGCAGTACTTC | CASIAGRLLGNEQYF
TRBJ2-3 | 11 | NA | TRBV20-1 | few | TGCAGTGCTAGCCATGGAGATACGCAGTATTTT | CSASHGDTQYF
TRBJ2-2 | 12 | NA | TRBV6-6 | NA | TGTGCCAGCGGCTCCCCTAGGTTGGAGCTGTTTTTT | CASGSPRLELFF
TRBJ2-6 | 18 | TRBD2 | TRBV7-2 | few | TGTGCCAGCAGCATTAGGACTAGCGGGAGCTCCGGGGCCAACGTCCTGACTTTC | CASSIRTSGSSGANVLTF
TRBJ2-7 | 14 | TRBD2 | TRBV4-1 | many | TGCGCCAGCAAGAGGGCGGGAGGGGCCTACGAGCAGTACTTC | CASKRAGGAYEQYF
TRBJ2-5 | 12 | NA | TRBV7-7 | NA | TGTGCCAGCAGCTTAGATGGGGGGACCCAGTACTTC | CASSLDGGTQYF
TRBJ1-1 | 12 | NA | TRBV24-1 | NA | TGTGCCACCAGTGTATCAGGGCGTGAAGCTTTCTTT | CATSVSGREAFF
TRBJ2-3 | 14 | NA | TRBV7-9 | NA | TGTGCCAGCAGTAATTCTAATACTGGCGATACGCAGTATTTT | CASSNSNTGDTQYF
TRBJ2-1 | 13 | NA | TRBV6-2/TRBV6-3 | NA | TGTGCCAGCAGTGAGCAGGGGAGGTATGAGCAGTTCTTC | CASSEQGRYEQFF
TRBJ1-1 | 14 | TRBD1 | TRBV7-3 | NA | TGTGCCAGCAGCTTAGGGACAGAGAACACTGAAGCTTTCTTT | CASSLGTENTEAFF
TRBJ2-7 | 16 | TRBD2 | TRBV7-2 | NA | TGTGCCAGCAGCTCCTCGACTAGCGGGAATGGGAGGGAGCAGTACTTC | CASSSSTSGNGREQYF
TRBJ2-1 | 15 | TRBD1 | TRBV19 | NA | TGTGCCAGTAGTATTAGTCGGGACAGGAACAATGAGCAGTTCTTC | CASSISRDRNNEQFF
TRBJ1-2 | 12 | NA | TRBV10-3 | many | TGTGCCATCAGTGAGTCAGGGGCGGGCTACACCTTC | CAISESGAGYTF
TRBJ2-3 | 17 | NA | TRBV7-8 | NA | TGTGCCAGCAGCTTGTCCGGACAGAGTACGAACACCGGGGAGCTGTATTTT | CASSLSGQSTNTGELYF
TRBJ2-4 | 15 | NA | TRBV7-2 | NA | TGTGCCAGCAGCTCACTGGACGTAAGTTGGCACATTCAGTACTTC | CASSSLDVSWHIQYF
TRBJ2-7 | 17 | NA | TRBV6-2/TRBV6-3 | once | TGTGCCAGCAGTAAACCGCCTCTAGCGCCACGCTCCTACGAGCAGTACTTC | CASSKPPLAPRSYEQYF
TRBJ2-1 | 15 | TRBD2 | TRBV4-1 | NA | TGCGCCAGCAGAATCGGACTAGCTGAATACAATGAGCAGTTCTTC | CASRIGLAEYNEQFF
TRBJ2-2 | 13 | NA | TRBV5-1 | NA | TGCGCCAGCAGCCGGCTGATGGGGGGCGAGCAGTACTTT | CASSRLMGGEQYF